The entry that follows covers one TCR beta chain sequence. A read error may account for a junction end that differs from germline. This record belongs to a study of OX40 agonist ivuxolimab in advanced cancers. As for the study in general: Partial responses were achieved by three patients: one hepatocellular carcinoma, two cutaneous melanoma.

The study sampled blood at baseline, cycle 4 day 1, and cycle 7 day 1. Germline V gene data show CDR1 as MNHNS and CDR2 as SASEGT. CDR3 length: 11 residues. This table comes from immunoSEQ multiplex PCR, and its TCRdb copy is limited to in-frame clones, with some not included. The data show approximately 100,000 clones, with about 90% seen just once and roughly 0.8% held by the top ten. This chain links TRBV6-1 with TRBJ2-3; D call uncertain. This sequence originates from an adult with an advanced solid tumor such as melanoma, head and neck, liver or kidney cancer. The sample was CD4+ or CD8+ T cells sorted from blood, taken in a trial of the OX40 agonist ivuxolimab. Here the CDR3 reads CASHSIDTQYF. Written as DNA, the CDR3 is TGTGCCAGCCATAGCATAGATACGCAGTATTTT.